These 26 T cell receptor beta chains originate from one sample sequenced in a study of blood T cell repertoires in COVID-19 (dated by TCRdb to about 2020). The library was made by the immunoSEQ multiplex PCR assay. In TCRdb, the immuneACCESS table is reduced to in-frame sequences with V and J assigned. These tables do not hold every clone; where another copy was compared, an unresolved V gene accounts for under half, and the others remain unexplained. The sample table records a few hundred thousand clones; 85% to 90% of these occur just once. The ten most abundant clones make up roughly 3.3% of the sample. The sequenced sample was PBMCs or T cells enriched from blood (not recorded which). The source is a woman between 50 and 59 years old in a cohort exposed to, infected with or recovered from COVID-19 (not recorded which).

This clone was seen a few times. V is TRBV7-2 and J is TRBJ2-5, with TRBD2 identical over 10 bases. The V and J ends lost 8 bases and 7 bases, in that order; junction bases with no gene match: 7. CDR1 SGHTA and CDR2 FQGNSA come from the germline V gene. CDR3 length: 13 residues. The CDR3, as DNA: TGTGCCAGCGGACTAGCGGCCTTGGGGACCCAGTACTTC. This gives the protein CASGLAALGTQYF.

This chain connects TRBV19 to TRBJ2-7; 8 positions match TRBD2. The CDR3 is 13 residues long. CDR1 and CDR2 from the germline V gene are LNHDA and SQIVND (reference sequence). The junction had 5 bases not matched to a gene; V was cut back by 5 bases and J by 5 bases. CDR3 coding DNA: TGTGCCAGTAGTTCGGGGGGGCCTAACGAGCAGTACTTC. Amino acid sequence: CASSSGGPNEQYF.

The V gene is TRBV3-1 (or the pseudogene TRBV3-2), the J gene TRBJ2-3, with 11 bases that match TRBD2. The CDR3 sequence is 16 residues long. Germline V CDR1 and CDR2: LGHDT, YNNKEL (reference sequence). J gave up 6 bases and V 5 bases, and 10 bases lay outside the gene matches. CDR3 in DNA: TGTGCCAGCAGCTTCAATAGCGGGGGGGCCGGGGATACGCAGTATTTT. Protein product: CASSFNSGGAGDTQYF.

The rearrangement uses TRBV28 and TRBJ1-2, with D perhaps TRBD1 (6 bases). Trimming left V 8 bases short and J 6 bases short, with 16 bases between. Germline V CDR1 and CDR2: MDHEN, SYDVKM. There are 13 residues in the CDR3. CDR3 DNA sequence: TGTGCCAGCGCGGTCAGGGGATTGGATGGCTACACCTTC. This translates into CASAVRGLDGYTF.

This sequence joins TRBV25-1 and TRBJ1-4; TRBD1 might be the D (5 bases). Germline values: CDR1 MGHDK, CDR2 SYGVNS. The V end lost 4 bases, the J end lost 6 bases, and 18 bases lay between the germline ends. CDR3 length equals 16 residues. CDR3 sequence (DNA): TGTGCCAGCAGTGGGGTCAGGGATGTGTTGGATGAAAAACTGTTTTTT. Translating it yields CASSGVRDVLDEKLFF. The complete variable domain, with remaining parts taken from reference TRBV25-1 and TRBJ1-4, reads EADIYQTPRYLVIGTGKKITLECSQTMGHDKMYWYQQDPGMELHLIHYSYGVNSTEKGDLSSESTVSRIRTEHFPLTLESARPSHTSQYLCASSGVRDVLDEKLFFGSGTQLSVL.

This clone was detected once. The chain employs TRBV6-2 or TRBV6-3 and TRBJ1-3, with TRBD1 as a possible D gene (6 bases). V lost 6 bases, J lost 0 bases, and 15 bases lay in between. The germline gives CDR1 MNHEY, CDR2 SVGEGT. The CDR3 has 16 amino acids. The CDR3 loop is CASSPYTGNSGNTIYF. CDR3 nucleotides: TGTGCCAGCAGCCCTTATACAGGGAACTCTGGAAACACCATATATTTT.

Turning to this clone: Other DNA sequences in this sample translate to the same CDR3. The chain recombines TRBV6-5 with TRBJ1-1; D may be TRBD1 (5 bases). Germline CDR1 is MNHEY and CDR2 is SVGAGI. The germline V and J ends were trimmed by 5 bases and 0 bases, with 10 bases remaining between them. This CDR3 is 14 amino acids long. This chain's CDR3 is CASSLRQLNTEAFF. DNA for the CDR3: TGTGCCAGCAGTCTGAGACAGCTGAACACTGAAGCTTTCTTT.

This chain joins TRBV7-3 and TRBJ2-5; perhaps TRBD1 as D (6 bases). The CDR3 covers 13 residues. Between the trimmed V and J ends, which lost 5 bases and 4 bases, there was a span of 11 bases. The V gene's germline CDR1 is SGHTA and CDR2 FQGTGA. In nucleotides, the CDR3 is TGTGCCAGCAGCATCTTCAGGGGAGAGACCCAGTACTTC. As protein: CASSIFRGETQYF. The full variable domain, in which reference TRBV7-3 and TRBJ2-5 provide the parts outside the CDR3, is GAGVSQTPSNKVTEKGKYVELRCDPISGHTALYWYRQSLGQGPEFLIYFQGTGAADDSGLPNDRFFAVRPEGSVSTLKIQRTERGDSAVYLCASSIFRGETQYFGPGTRLLVL.

The rearrangement joins TRBV6-5 to TRBJ1-2; 7 nucleotides match TRBD1. Germline assignment: CDR1 MNHEY and CDR2 SVGAGI. This CDR3 spans 14 amino acids. Trimming cost V 6 bases and J 2 bases; bases outside gene matches: 6. CDR3 sequence (DNA): TGTGCCAGCAGGCCGGGACAGTCCAACTATGGCTACACCTTC. It is translated as CASRPGQSNYGYTF.

The J gene is TRBJ2-2, the V gene TRBV18; TRBD1 agrees at 7 bases. Looked up from germline, CDR1 is KGHSH and CDR2 is LQKENI. The CDR3 totals 15 residues. Trimming removed 3 bases from V and 6 bases from J; junction bases left unmatched: 7. The CDR3 DNA is TGTGCCAGCTCACCGGTCCAGGGGGAATCCGGGGAGCTGTTTTTT. Encoded protein: CASSPVQGESGELFF.

This chain connects TRBV25-1 to TRBJ1-4; TRBD1 matches at 9 bases. Germline lookup yields CDR1 MGHDK and CDR2 SYGVNS. There are 15 residues in the CDR3. V lost 4 bases, J lost 7 bases, and 7 bases stayed unmatched. CDR3 region: CASSVTGQGSEKLFF. DNA for the CDR3: TGTGCCAGCAGTGTTACTGGACAGGGGAGTGAAAAACTGTTTTTT.

The chain recombines TRBV5-1 with TRBJ2-1; 9 bases match TRBD2. The length of the CDR3 is 16 residues. Germline CDR1 reads SGHRS; CDR2 reads YFSETQ. V dropped 0 bases and J dropped 3; count of bases not matched to a gene: 4. CDR3 DNA: TGCGCCAGCAGCTTGGGCCTAGCGGGGCTCTACAATGAGCAGTTCTTC. This codes for CASSLGLAGLYNEQFF.

This clone showed up just once. The J gene is TRBJ2-1, the V gene TRBV28; TRBD1 is a possible D gene (6 bases). Germline loops: CDR1 MDHEN, CDR2 SYDVKM. The CDR3 runs 14 residues. V was clipped by 7 bases and J by 2 bases, with 12 bases between them. DNA for the CDR3: TGTGCCAGCATCCGGGACACAACCTACAATGAGCAGTTCTTC. It yields the protein CASIRDTTYNEQFF. The whole variable domain, filled in from reference TRBV28 and TRBJ2-1, reads DVKVTQSSRYLVKRTGEKVFLECVQDMDHENMFWYRQDPGLGLRLIYFSYDVKMKEKGDIPEGYSVSREKKERFSLILESASTNQTSMYLCASIRDTTYNEQFFGPGTRLTVL.

Comment on this clone: An end of the junction does not agree with germline; a read error may underlie this. The chain has TRBV6-5 and TRBJ1-4; 9 positions match TRBD1. Germline V CDR1 and CDR2: MNHEY, SVGAGI. The CDR3 runs to 10 residues. The DNA for the CDR3 is TGCGGGACAGGGTATGAAAAACTGTTTTTT. Its translation is CGTGYEKLFF.

This clone has a handful of counts. The chain uses TRBV7-8 and TRBJ1-5, with a weak D call TRBD1 (6 bases). V was pared by 5 bases and J by 0 bases, with 8 bases between. CDR1 and CDR2 (germline): SGHVS, FQNEAQ. CDR3 length: 14 residues. DNA of the CDR3: TGTGCCAGCAGCCAACAGGGTAGCAATCAGCCCCAGCATTTT. Amino acid sequence: CASSQQGSNQPQHF.

The V gene is TRBV6-5, the J gene TRBJ2-7, with 7 bases identical to TRBD1. The CDR3 is 16 amino acids. CDR1 and CDR2 from the germline V gene are MNHEY and SVGAGI. V was clipped by 0 bases and J by 0 bases; unmatched bases: 5. In nucleotides, the CDR3 is TGTGCCAGCAGTTACTCCGGACAGGTCAGCTCCTACGAGCAGTACTTC. As protein: CASSYSGQVSSYEQYF.

There are a few counts of this clone. The rearrangement joins TRBV7-8 to TRBJ1-6; D ambiguous. The V end lost 3 bases, the J end lost 8 bases, and 5 bases lay between the germline ends. This CDR3 comprises 12 residues. Germline V lookup: CDR1 SGHVS, CDR2 FQNEAQ. The CDR3 DNA sequence: TGTGCCAGCAGCTTGGAGTATTCACCCCTCCACTTT. Translating gives CASSLEYSPLHF.

V is TRBV3-1 (or the pseudogene TRBV3-2) and J is TRBJ2-1, with 9 bases aligning to TRBD2. The length of the CDR3 is 17 residues. Per germline, CDR1 LGHDT and CDR2 YNNKEL (reference sequence). After removal of 0 bases from V and 4 bases from J, the junction contained 7 bases not matched to a gene. The CDR3 bases are TGTGCCAGCAGCCAAGACTCTAGCGGGGTAGTTTACAATGAGCAGTTCTTC. It specifies CASSQDSSGVVYNEQFF.

This clone was picked up one time. The chain is built from TRBV19 and TRBJ2-1, with 7 nucleotides matching TRBD2. Unmatched junction bases numbered 5, after V lost 4 bases and J lost 5 bases. The CDR3 spans 14 residues. Looked up from germline, CDR1 is LNHDA and CDR2 is SQIVND (reference sequence). CDR3 DNA sequence: TGTGCCAGTAGTAACCAACTAGCGCACAATGAGCAGTTCTTC. It specifies CASSNQLAHNEQFF.

The CDR3 DNA reads TGCAGTGCTAGTGCGCCTAAACTTATCTCCTACAATGAGCAGTTCTTC. Translation: CSASAPKLISYNEQFF. The rearrangement uses TRBV20-1 and TRBJ2-1; D is undetermined. The CDR3 extends over 16 amino acids. Germline V CDR1 and CDR2: DFQATT, SNEGSKA (reference sequence). V gave up 3 bases and J gave up 0 bases, with 15 bases separating them.

A few counts support this clone. V is TRBV9 and J is TRBJ1-3, with D maybe TRBD1 (6 bases). The CDR3 loop spans 18 amino acids. Trimming cost V 0 bases and J 0 bases, with 16 bases left between them. CDR1 and CDR2 (germline): SGDLS, YYNGEE. CDR3 residues: CASSVAGGGASSGNTIYF. Written as DNA, the CDR3 is TGTGCCAGCAGCGTAGCGGGAGGGGGGGCGAGCTCTGGAAACACCATATATTTT.

Only a few counts were recorded for this clone. The rearrangement joins TRBV6-1 to TRBJ2-7; D is unclear. The CDR3 totals 12 residues. V was cut by 1 base and J by 11 bases, with 12 bases left in between. From germline, CDR1 is MNHNS and CDR2 SASEGT. The DNA for the CDR3 is TGTGCCAGCAGTGAAGGCCGGGTAGGAAAGTACTTC. Translated, it gives CASSEGRVGKYF.

The chain couples TRBV6-5 to TRBJ1-3; D remains unclear. Per germline, CDR1 MNHEY and CDR2 SVGAGI. This CDR3 contains 15 residues. V was trimmed by 0 bases and J by 1 base, leaving 7 bases between them. The CDR3: CASSYSRVSGNTIYF. CDR3 nucleotides: TGTGCCAGCAGTTACTCACGGGTGTCTGGAAACACCATATATTTT.

The chain is built from TRBV6-4 and TRBJ1-1; D possibly corresponds to TRBD1 (6 bases). The V and J ends lost 6 bases and 3 bases respectively, with 14 bases between them. Per the germline V gene, CDR1 is MRHNA and CDR2 is SNTAGT. The CDR3 extends over 14 amino acids. The CDR3 DNA is TGTGCCAGCAGAGCCGGGACACAGGACACTGAAGCTTTCTTT. Translation: CASRAGTQDTEAFF.

V is TRBV24-1 and J is TRBJ2-4, with a weak D call TRBD2 (6 bases). Germline V gene sequence: CDR1 KGHDR, CDR2 SFDVKD. The CDR3 extends over 14 amino acids. With 11 bases removed from V and 0 bases from J, the gap between germline ends came to 13 bases. The CDR3 reads CAKRRGIAKNIQYF. Written as DNA, the CDR3 is TGTGCCAAAAGGCGGGGAATAGCCAAAAACATTCAGTACTTC.

This sequence joins TRBV5-6 and TRBJ1-2; a weak D match, TRBD1 (6 bases). The germline CDR1 and CDR2 sequences are SGHDT and YYEEEE. The CDR3 has 13 residues. The V end was cut by 4 bases, the J end by 3 bases, with 10 bases between. The CDR3 sequence is CASSGGHYYGYTF. CDR3 DNA: TGTGCCAGCAGCGGGGGACACTACTATGGCTACACCTTC. Using reference TRBV5-6 and TRBJ1-2 for the parts outside the CDR3, the full variable domain is DAGVTQSPTHLIKTRGQQVTLRCSPKSGHDTVSWYQQALGQGPQFIFQYYEEEERQRGNFPDRFSGHQFPNYSSELNVNALLLGDSALYLCASSGGHYYGYTFGSGTRLTVV.